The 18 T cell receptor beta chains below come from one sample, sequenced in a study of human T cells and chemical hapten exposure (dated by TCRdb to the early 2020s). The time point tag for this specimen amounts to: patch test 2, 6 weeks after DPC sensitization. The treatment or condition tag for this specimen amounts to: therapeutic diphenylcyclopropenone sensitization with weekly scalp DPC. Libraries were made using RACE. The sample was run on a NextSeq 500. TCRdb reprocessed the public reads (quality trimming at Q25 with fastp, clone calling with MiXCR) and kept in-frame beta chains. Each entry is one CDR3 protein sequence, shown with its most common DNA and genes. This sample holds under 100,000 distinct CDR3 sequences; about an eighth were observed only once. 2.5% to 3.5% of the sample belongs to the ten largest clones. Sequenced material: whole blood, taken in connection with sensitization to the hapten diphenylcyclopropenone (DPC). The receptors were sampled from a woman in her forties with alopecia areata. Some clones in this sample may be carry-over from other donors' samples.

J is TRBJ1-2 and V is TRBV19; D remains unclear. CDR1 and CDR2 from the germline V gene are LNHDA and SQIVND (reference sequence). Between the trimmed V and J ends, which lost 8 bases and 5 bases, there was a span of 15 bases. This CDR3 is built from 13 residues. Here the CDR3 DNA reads TGTGCCAGTGCGGAGGTGGATTTTTATGGCTACACCTTC. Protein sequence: CASAEVDFYGYTF.

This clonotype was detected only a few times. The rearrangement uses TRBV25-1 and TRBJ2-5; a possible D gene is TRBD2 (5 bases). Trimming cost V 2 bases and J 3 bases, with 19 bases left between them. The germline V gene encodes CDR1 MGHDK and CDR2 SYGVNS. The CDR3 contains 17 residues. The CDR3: CASSENPSDGLEETQYF. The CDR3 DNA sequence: TGTGCCAGCAGTGAAAACCCCTCGGACGGACTGGAAGAGACCCAGTACTTC.

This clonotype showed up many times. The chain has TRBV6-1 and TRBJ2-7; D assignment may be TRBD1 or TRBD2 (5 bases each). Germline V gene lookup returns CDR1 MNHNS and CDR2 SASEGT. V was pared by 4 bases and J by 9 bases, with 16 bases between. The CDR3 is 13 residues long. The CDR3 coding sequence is TGTGCCAGCAGTGGGGGGTTTCTTGCCGGGCAGTACTTC. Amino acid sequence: CASSGGFLAGQYF.

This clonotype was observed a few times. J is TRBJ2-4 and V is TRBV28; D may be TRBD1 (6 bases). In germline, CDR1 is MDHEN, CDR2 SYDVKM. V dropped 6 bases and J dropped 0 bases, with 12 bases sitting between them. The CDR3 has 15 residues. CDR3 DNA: TGTGCCAGCAGCCTTACAGGGATAGCCAAAAACATTCAGTACTTC. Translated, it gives CASSLTGIAKNIQYF.

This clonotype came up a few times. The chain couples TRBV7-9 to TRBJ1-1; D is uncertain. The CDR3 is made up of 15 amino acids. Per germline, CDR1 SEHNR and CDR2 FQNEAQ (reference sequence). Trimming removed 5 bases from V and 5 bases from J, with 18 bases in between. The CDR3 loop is CASSPALAGRTEAFF. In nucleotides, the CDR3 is TGTGCCAGCAGCCCCGCTTTGGCGGGGAGAACTGAAGCTTTCTTT.

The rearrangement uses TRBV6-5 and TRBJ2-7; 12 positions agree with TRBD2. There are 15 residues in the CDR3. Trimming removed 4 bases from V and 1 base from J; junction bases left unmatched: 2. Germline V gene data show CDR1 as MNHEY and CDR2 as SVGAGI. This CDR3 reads CASSFTSGRSYEQYF. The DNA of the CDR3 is TGTGCCAGCAGTTTTACTAGCGGGAGGTCCTACGAGCAGTACTTC.

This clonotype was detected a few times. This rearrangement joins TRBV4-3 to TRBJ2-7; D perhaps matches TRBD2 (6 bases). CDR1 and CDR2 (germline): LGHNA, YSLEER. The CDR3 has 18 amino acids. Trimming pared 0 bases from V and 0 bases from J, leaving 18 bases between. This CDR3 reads CASSQDPPGGALSYEQYF. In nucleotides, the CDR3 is TGCGCCAGCAGCCAAGATCCCCCGGGCGGGGCCCTCTCCTACGAGCAGTACTTC.

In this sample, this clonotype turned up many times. CDR3: CASSSLNKAGSPLHF. The CDR3 DNA sequence: TGTGCCAGCAGTTCCTTAAATAAGGCGGGTTCACCCCTCCACTTT. The rearrangement links TRBV28 to TRBJ1-6; D uncertain. Trimming stripped 4 bases from V and 9 bases from J, with 16 bases between. The CDR3 spans 15 residues. Germline V CDR1 and CDR2: MDHEN, SYDVKM.

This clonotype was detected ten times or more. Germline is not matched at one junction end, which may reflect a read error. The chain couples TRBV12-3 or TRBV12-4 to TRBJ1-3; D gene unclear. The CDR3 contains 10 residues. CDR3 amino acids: CASSLGHVDF. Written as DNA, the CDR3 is TGTGCCAGCAGTTTAGGGCACGTCGATTTT.

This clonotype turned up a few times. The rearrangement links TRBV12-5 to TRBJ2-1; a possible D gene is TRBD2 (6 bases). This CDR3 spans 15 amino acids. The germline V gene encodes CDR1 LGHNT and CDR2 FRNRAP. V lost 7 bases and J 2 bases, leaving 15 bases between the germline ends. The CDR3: CASAPSRRAYNEQFF. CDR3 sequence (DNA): TGTGCTAGTGCCCCATCAAGGAGGGCCTACAATGAGCAGTTCTTC.

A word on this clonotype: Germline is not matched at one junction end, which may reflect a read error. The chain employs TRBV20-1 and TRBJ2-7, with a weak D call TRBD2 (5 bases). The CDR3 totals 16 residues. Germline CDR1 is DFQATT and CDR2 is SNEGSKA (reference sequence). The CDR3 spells CSARDRLTPLPYEQHF. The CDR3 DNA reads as TGCAGTGCTAGAGATCGACTAACCCCTCTGCCGTACGAGCAGCACTTC.

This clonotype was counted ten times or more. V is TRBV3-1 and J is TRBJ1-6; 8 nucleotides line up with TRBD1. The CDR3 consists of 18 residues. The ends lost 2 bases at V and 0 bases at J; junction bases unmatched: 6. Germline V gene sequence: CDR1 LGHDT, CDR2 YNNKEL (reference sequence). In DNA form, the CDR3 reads TGTGCCAGCAGCCAATATACAGGGGGGGGCTCCTATAATTCACCCCTCCACTTT. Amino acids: CASSQYTGGGSYNSPLHF.

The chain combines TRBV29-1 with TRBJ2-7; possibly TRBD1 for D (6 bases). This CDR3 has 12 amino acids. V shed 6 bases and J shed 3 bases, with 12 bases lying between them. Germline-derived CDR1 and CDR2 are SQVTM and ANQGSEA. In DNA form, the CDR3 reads TGCAGCGTAACGGGACACAACTACGAGCAGTACTTC. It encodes CSVTGHNYEQYF.

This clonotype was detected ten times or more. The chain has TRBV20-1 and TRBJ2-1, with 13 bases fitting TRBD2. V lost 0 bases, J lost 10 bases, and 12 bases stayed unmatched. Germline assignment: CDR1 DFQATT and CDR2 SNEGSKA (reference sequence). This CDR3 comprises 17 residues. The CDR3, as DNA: TGCAGTGCTAGAGACCCACTGGGACTAGCGGGGTTGAGGGAGCAGTTCTTC. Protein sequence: CSARDPLGLAGLREQFF.

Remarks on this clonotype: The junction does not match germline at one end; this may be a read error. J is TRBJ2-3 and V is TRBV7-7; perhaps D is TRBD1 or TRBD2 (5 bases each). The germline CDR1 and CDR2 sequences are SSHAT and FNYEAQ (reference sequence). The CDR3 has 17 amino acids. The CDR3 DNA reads TGTGCTAGCAGCTTAGGGTCGGGACCCTCTAGGACAGATACGCAGTATTTT. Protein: CASSLGSGPSRTDTQYF.

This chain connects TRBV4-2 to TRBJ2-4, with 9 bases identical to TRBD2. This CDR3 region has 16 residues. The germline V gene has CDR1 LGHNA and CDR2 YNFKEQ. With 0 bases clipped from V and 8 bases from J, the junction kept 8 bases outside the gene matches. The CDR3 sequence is CASSQDKIAGEDIQYF. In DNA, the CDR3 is TGTGCCAGCAGCCAAGACAAGATAGCGGGAGAGGACATTCAGTACTTC.

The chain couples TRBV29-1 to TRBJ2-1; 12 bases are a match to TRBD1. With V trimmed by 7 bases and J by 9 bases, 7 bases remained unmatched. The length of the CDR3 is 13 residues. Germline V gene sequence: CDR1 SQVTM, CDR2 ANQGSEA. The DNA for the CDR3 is TGCAGCGGCGCCCGGGACAGGGGGCGTGAGCAGTTCTTC. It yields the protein CSGARDRGREQFF.

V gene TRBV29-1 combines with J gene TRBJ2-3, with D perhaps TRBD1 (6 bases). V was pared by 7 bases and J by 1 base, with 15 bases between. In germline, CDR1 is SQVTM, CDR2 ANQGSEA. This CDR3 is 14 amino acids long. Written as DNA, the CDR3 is TGCAGCGCCAACCGGGACACCGGCACAGATACGCAGTATTTT. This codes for CSANRDTGTDTQYF.